This T cell receptor (beta chain) was identified during a study of T cell clonality in common variable immunodeficiency. This CDR3 contains 14 residues. V was shortened by 5 bases and J by 2 bases, with 10 bases between the two germline ends. The germline V gene has CDR1 SGHVS and CDR2 FNYEAQ. There are many counts of this clone. Its specificity is unknown. The read is 3 residues too short to cover the CDR3 end, so that end is filled in from the germline J gene. Some clones are missing from TCRdb's copy, which holds only in-frame ones; the method was immunoSEQ multiplex PCR. The record shows 44,000 or so clones for this sample, with no singletons present. Whole-study findings and limits: Compared with controls, CVID subjects had fewer shared TCRbeta clones.

The chain joins TRBV7-6 to TRBJ2-1; weak D call: TRBD2 (6 bases). The sample consisted of peripheral blood mononuclear cells. The TCR sequence derives from a person aged 18-70 years in good health. The CDR3 loop reads CASSPGGPYNEQFF. The part of the CDR3 DNA that was read is TGTGCCAGCAGCCCCGGGGGACCCTACAATGAG.